This T cell receptor (beta chain) was sequenced in a study of post-analysis software for immune sequencing data. Study-level information: Disease courses included relapsing-remitting, secondary progressive and progressive-relapsing multiple sclerosis. Study results and caveats: When compared against controls, multiple sclerosis patients showed significantly lower normalized Chao1 diversity. Compared with controls, patients had more of roughly five TRBV segments, including TRBV5-6, TRBV5-1 and TRBV20-1.

The authors incorporated unique molecular identifiers into the TCR beta cDNA libraries. Once roughly 1 to 10 million T cells were used, roughly 490,000 cDNA molecules resulted. TCRdb called the PCR reads again in MiXCR, with one record for every CDR3 protein. Of about 820,000 distinct CDR3 sequences listed, roughly half are singletons. For this clonotype: What it recognizes is unknown. At one end, the junction sequence differs from germline, possibly due to a read error.

CDR3 length equals 16 residues. Germline CDR1 reads SEHNR; CDR2 reads FQNEAQ (reference sequence). The sequenced sample consisted of blood. This clonotype originated in a girl between 10 and 17 years old with multiple sclerosis. The chain recombines TRBV7-9 with TRBJ2-7, with D perhaps matching TRBD1 (5 bases). Matching the DNA end better, TRBJ2-4 makes the J call doubtful. CDR3 DNA: TGTGCCGGCAGCCTAGGGGATGATCTAGCCAAAAACATTCAGTACTTC. It codes for CAGSLGDDLAKNIQYF.